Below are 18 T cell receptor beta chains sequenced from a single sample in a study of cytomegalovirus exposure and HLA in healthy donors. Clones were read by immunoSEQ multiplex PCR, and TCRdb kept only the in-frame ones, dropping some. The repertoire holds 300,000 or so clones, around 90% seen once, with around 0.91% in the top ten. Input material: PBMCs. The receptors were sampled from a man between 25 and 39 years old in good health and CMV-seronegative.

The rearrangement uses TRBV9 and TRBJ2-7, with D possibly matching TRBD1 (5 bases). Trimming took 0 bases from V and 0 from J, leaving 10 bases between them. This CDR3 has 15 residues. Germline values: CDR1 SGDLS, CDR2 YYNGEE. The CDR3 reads CASSVEIGASYEQYF. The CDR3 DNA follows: TGTGCCAGCAGCGTAGAGATAGGGGCCTCCTACGAGCAGTACTTC.

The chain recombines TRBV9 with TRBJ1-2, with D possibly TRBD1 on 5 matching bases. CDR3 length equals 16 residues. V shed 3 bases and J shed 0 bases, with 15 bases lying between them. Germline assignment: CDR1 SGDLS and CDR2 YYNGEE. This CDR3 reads CASSAGAGLPNYGYTF. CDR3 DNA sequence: TGTGCCAGCAGCGCCGGCGCGGGACTTCCTAACTATGGCTACACCTTC.

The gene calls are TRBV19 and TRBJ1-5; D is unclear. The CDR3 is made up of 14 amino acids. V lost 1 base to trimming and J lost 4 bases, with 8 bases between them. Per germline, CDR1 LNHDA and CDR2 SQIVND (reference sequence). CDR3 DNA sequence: TGTGCCAGTAGTATAGTGCCAGGAAATCAGCCCCAGCATTTT. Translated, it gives CASSIVPGNQPQHF.

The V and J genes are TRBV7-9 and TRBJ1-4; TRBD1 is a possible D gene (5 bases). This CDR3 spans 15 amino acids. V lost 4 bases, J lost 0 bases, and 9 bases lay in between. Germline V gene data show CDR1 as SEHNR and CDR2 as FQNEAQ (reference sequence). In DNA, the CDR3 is TGTGCCAGCAGCTCAACAGGCCCAACTAATGAAAAACTGTTTTTT. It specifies CASSSTGPTNEKLFF.

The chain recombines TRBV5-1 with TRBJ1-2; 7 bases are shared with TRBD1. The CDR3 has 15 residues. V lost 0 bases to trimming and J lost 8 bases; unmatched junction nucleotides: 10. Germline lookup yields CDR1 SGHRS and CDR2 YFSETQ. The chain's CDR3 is CASSLAEGQPTGYTF. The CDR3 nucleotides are TGCGCCAGCAGCTTGGCCGAGGGACAGCCTACGGGCTACACCTTC.

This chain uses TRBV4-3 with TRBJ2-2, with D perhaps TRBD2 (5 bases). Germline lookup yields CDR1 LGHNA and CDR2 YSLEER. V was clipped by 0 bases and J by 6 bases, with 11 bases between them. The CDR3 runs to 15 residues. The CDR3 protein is CASSQDSGRAGELFF. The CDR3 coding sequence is TGCGCCAGCAGCCAAGACAGCGGCCGTGCCGGGGAGCTGTTTTTT.

The chain's CDR3 is CASSLGQGLEAFF. The CDR3 DNA follows: TGCGCCAGCAGTTTAGGACAGGGGCTTGAAGCTTTCTTT. The chain has TRBV10-2 and TRBJ1-1; 9 bases map to TRBD1. Trimming took 5 bases from V and 7 from J; bases not matched to a gene: 5. The CDR3 runs to 13 residues. From germline, CDR1 is WSHSY and CDR2 SAAADI.

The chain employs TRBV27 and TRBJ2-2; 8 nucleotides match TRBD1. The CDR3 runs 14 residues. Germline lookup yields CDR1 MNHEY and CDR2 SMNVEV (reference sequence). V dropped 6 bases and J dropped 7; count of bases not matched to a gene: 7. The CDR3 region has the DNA TGTGCCAGCAGGGTGACAGGGACAGGCGGGGAGCTGTTTTTT. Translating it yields CASRVTGTGGELFF.

The CDR3 loop is CASSWGQGTEAFF. The CDR3 bases are TGTGCCAGCAGCTGGGGACAGGGGACTGAAGCTTTCTTT. The chain combines TRBV5-6 with TRBJ1-1; 10 nucleotides agree with TRBD1. Germline assignment: CDR1 SGHDT and CDR2 YYEEEE. CDR3 length: 13 amino acids. With V trimmed by 3 bases and J by 5 bases, 1 base remained unmatched.

CDR3 in DNA: TGTGCCAGCAGCACCAGGGGGACCGGGGAGCTGTTTTTT. It encodes CASSTRGTGELFF. V gene TRBV5-4 combines with J gene TRBJ2-2; 7 positions agree with TRBD1. The length of the CDR3 is 13 residues. Germline V gene sequence: CDR1 SGHNT, CDR2 YYREEE (reference sequence). Trimming at V came to 4 bases and at J to 5 bases, leaving 2 bases not matched to a gene.

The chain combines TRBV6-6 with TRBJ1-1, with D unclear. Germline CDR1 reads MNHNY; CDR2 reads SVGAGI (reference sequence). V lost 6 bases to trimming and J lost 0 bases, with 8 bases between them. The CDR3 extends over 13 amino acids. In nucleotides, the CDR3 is TGTGCCAGCAGGCGAAAAATGAACACTGAAGCTTTCTTT. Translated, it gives CASRRKMNTEAFF.

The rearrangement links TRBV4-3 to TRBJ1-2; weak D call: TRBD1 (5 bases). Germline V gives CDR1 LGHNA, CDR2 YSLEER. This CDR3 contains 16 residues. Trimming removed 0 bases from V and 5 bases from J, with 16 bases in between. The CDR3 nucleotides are TGCGCCAGCAGCCAAGATCGGGGCGGGGTCGGGTATGGCTACACCTTC. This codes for CASSQDRGGVGYGYTF.

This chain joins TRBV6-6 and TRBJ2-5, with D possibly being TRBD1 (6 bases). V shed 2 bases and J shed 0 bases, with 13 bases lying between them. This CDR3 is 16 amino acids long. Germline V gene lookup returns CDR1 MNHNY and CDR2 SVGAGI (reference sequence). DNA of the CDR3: TGTGCCAGCAGTTACCCGGGACACACTTACCAAGAGACCCAGTACTTC. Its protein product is CASSYPGHTYQETQYF.

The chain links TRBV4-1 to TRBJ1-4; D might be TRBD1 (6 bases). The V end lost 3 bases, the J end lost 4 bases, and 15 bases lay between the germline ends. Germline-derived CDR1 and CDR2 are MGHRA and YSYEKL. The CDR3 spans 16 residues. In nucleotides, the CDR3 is TGCGCCAGCAGCCAGGGACACGGGAGGGGTAATGAAAAACTGTTTTTT. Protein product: CASSQGHGRGNEKLFF.

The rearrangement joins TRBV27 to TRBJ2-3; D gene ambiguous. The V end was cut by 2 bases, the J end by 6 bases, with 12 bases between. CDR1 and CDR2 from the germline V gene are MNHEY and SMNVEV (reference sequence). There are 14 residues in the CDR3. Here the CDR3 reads CASSLGQTRDTQYF. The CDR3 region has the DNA TGTGCCAGCAGTTTAGGCCAAACGCGGGATACGCAGTATTTT.

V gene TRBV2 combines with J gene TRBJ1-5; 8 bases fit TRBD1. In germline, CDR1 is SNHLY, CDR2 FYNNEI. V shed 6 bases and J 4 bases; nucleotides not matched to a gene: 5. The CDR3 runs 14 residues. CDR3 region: CASRFDRGNQPQHF. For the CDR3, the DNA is TGTGCCAGCAGGTTCGACAGGGGTAATCAGCCCCAGCATTTT.

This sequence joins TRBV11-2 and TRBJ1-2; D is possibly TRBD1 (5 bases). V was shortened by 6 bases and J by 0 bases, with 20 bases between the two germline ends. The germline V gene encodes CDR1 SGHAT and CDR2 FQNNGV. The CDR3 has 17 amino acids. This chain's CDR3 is CASRPMQGPTTNYGYTF. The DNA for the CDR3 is TGTGCCAGCAGACCTATGCAGGGCCCCACGACTAACTATGGCTACACCTTC. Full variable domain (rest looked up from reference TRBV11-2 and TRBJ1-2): EAGVAQSPRYKIIEKRQSVAFWCNPISGHATLYWYQQILGQGPKLLIQFQNNGVVDDSQLPKDRFSAERLKGVDSTLKIQPAKLEDSAVYLCASRPMQGPTTNYGYTFGSGTRLTVV.

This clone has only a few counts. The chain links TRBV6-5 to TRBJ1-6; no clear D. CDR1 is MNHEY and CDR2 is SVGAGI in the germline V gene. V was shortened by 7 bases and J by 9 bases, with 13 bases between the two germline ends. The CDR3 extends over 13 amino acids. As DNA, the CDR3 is TGTGCCAGCACCCCAGCCGGGAGTTCACCCCTCCACTTT. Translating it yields CASTPAGSSPLHF.